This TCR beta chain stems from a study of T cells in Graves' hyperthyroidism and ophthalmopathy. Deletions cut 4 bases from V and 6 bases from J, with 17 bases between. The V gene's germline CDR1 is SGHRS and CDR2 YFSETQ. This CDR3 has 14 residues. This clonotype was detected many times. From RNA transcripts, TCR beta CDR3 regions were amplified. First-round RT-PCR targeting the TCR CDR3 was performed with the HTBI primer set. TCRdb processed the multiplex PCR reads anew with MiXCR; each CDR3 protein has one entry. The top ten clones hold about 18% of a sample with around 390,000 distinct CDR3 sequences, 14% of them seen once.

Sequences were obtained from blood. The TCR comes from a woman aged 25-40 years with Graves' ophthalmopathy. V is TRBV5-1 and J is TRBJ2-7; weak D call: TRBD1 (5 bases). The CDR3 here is CASSAPASGSEQYF. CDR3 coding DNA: TGCGCCAGCAGCGCTCCGGCGTCAGGGTCCGAGCAGTACTTC.